The rows below give T cell receptor beta chains drawn from one sample of a study of blood T cells in healthy people across ages. TCRdb reprocessed the 5' RACE reads with MiXCR, giving one entry per CDR3 protein. Of some 1.1 million distinct CDR3 sequences listed, more than 30% were seen once; the top ten hold around 13%. Sequencing was done on a sample of blood. These receptors were obtained from a man younger than 30 in good health. Each CDR3 is given with its conserved first and last residue. The order of the fields is CDR3 length, J gene, V gene, CDR3 protein.

>17|TRBJ2-1|TRBV7-9
CASSSDWTGSSYNEQFF
>13|TRBJ2-7|TRBV4-1
CASSGENSYEQYF
>13|TRBJ2-1|TRBV3-1
CASSQDGHNEQFF
>16|TRBJ2-3|TRBV7-6
CASSSGLAGVGDTQYF
>19|-|TRBV12-3/TRBV12-4
CASSHSSLASGGALETQYF
>15|TRBJ1-4|TRBV15
CATSETTATNEKLFF
>15|TRBJ2-3|TRBV4-2
CASSESGGGTDTQYF
>11|TRBJ2-5|TRBV2
CASTYSETQYF
>14|TRBJ1-4|TRBV13
CASTQDREDEKLFF
>12|TRBJ2-5|TRBV7-2
CASSPPGETQYF
>11|TRBJ2-1|TRBV20-1
CRGPRGNEQFF
>16|TRBJ2-5|TRBV3-1
CASSQGGTVRQETQYF
>18|TRBJ1-1|TRBV7-9
CASSLGFGGWGQDTEAFF
>17|TRBJ1-2|TRBV6-1
CASSPYTPGLVNYGYTF
>12|TRBJ1-1|TRBV6-1
CASLGGLTEAFF
>16|TRBJ1-1|TRBV5-1
CASSLSGVGHNTEAFF
>12|TRBJ1-2|TRBV20-1
CSARVGIGGYTF
>10|TRBJ1-1|TRBV2
CASRITDAFF
>19|TRBJ2-4|TRBV4-1
CASSRNLGDTKLAKNIQYF
>16|TRBJ2-2|TRBV7-9
CASSFPGQGITGELFF
>13|TRBJ1-5|TRBV7-9
CAGSEATGQPQHF
>14|TRBJ2-1|TRBV11-2
CANSLGQRAREQFF
>16|TRBJ1-6|TRBV7-2
CASSLVAGEGNSPLHF
>14|TRBJ2-2|TRBV10-3
CATIQGVNTGELFF
>15|TRBJ2-1|TRBV6-2/TRBV6-3
CASSSTSSSYNEQFF
>13|TRBJ1-5|TRBV20-1
CSATPEADQPQHF
>14|TRBJ2-7|TRBV7-2
CASSSAVSTYEQYF
>16|TRBJ1-2|TRBV4-1
CASSQDWGTEYDGYTF
>15|TRBJ2-7|TRBV13
CASSLEGLEMDEQYF
>14|TRBJ2-1|TRBV3-1
CASSHYRRVNEQFF
>18|TRBJ2-5|TRBV28
CASSFSLAGDPSSETQYF
>15|TRBJ2-7|TRBV6-2/TRBV6-3
CASTKTPTAYNEQYF
>15|TRBJ1-2|TRBV7-8
CASSRAVRFNYGYTF
>14|TRBJ2-3|TRBV27
CASSLSGAANTQYF
>16|TRBJ1-1|TRBV4-2
CASSLWAGQVGTEAFF
>15|TRBJ2-7|TRBV9
CASSARGLATYEQYF
>15|TRBJ1-1|TRBV7-9
CASSRTGQGMVEAFF
>12|TRBJ1-4|TRBV20-1
CSAKTGNEKLFF
>13|TRBJ2-5|TRBV12-3/TRBV12-4
CASSTGHQETQYF
>17|TRBJ2-1|TRBV5-1
CASSSNPGTSDHNEQFF
>9|TRBJ2-7|TRBV27
CADRYEQYF
>13|TRBJ2-5|TRBV29-1
CSVGGTGQETQYF
>12|TRBJ2-3|TRBV6-6
CASSYSEDTQYF
>16|TRBJ2-1|TRBV20-1
CCDRGQIGLAGFEQFF
>17|TRBJ2-3|TRBV5-1
CASSSGGLAGGTDTQYF
>16|TRBJ2-3|TRBV6-2/TRBV6-3
CASSYSDRAESDTQYF
>13|TRBJ1-2|TRBV11-1
CASSILDTYGYTF
>13|TRBJ1-1|TRBV7-9
CASSPSGNTEAFF
>15|TRBJ2-3|TRBV28
CASSTLAGGGDTQYF
>15|TRBJ1-6|TRBV5-4
CASSLGDLRNSPLHF